The 2 T cell receptor beta chains below all came from one sample that was sequenced in a study of neurological immune-mediated disorders. TCRdb re-analysed the 5' RACE reads in MiXCR, keeping a single row per CDR3 protein. The sample shows some 77,000 distinct CDR3 sequences, approximately 14% of them seen only once. As to time point: longitudinal time-point 1 (baseline). The sample consisted of PBMCs. These receptors all come from a female donor with HTLV-1-associated myelopathy (HAM/TSP).

This clonotype was counted ten times or more. The V and J genes are TRBV5-1 and TRBJ1-4; D is uncertain. The germline CDR1 and CDR2 sequences are SGHRS and YFSETQ. This CDR3 has 16 amino acids. V was shortened by 1 base and J by 0 bases, with 10 bases between the two germline ends. DNA of the CDR3: TGCGCCAGCAGCTTGTTAGGCGCAGCAACTAATGAAAAACTGTTTTTT. Amino acids: CASSLLGAATNEKLFF.

Note on this clonotype: A much larger clone lies a single base off, so this may be a read error. The V call is TRBV9, the J call TRBJ2-3; no clear D. Trimming shortened V by 1 base and J by 1 base, and 4 bases separated the two germline ends. Per the germline V gene, CDR1 is SGDLS and CDR2 is YYNGEE. The CDR3 is 13 amino acids. The CDR3 loop reads CASSVQGTDTQYF. For the CDR3, the DNA is TGTGCCAGCAGCGTACAGGGCACAGATACGCAGTATTTT.